Each of the 12 T cell receptor beta chains below was sequenced from the same sample in a study of blood T cell repertoires in COVID-19 (dated by TCRdb to 2020 to 2021). Library generation was performed with the immunoSEQ multiplex PCR assay. TCRdb stores this immuneACCESS table with in-frame sequences only. Part of the clones is absent; in the studies checked, under half of the shortfall reflects unresolved V genes, and no reason is known for the rest. The sample profile shows 200,000 to 250,000 clones; roughly 88% of them were found once. The top ten clones comprise over 5.5% of the sample. The sample taken for sequencing was peripheral blood. The receptors were gathered from a woman older than 75 with COVID-19, enrolled during active disease.

In its sample, this clone was seen once. The V call is TRBV6-5, the J call TRBJ2-1; perhaps TRBD1 as D (6 bases). The CDR3 spans 12 residues. Germline loops: CDR1 MNHEY, CDR2 SVGAGI. Trimming cost V 7 bases and J 8 bases, with 12 bases left between them. DNA of the CDR3: TGTGCCAGCAAGGGGACAAAGGATGAGCAGTTCTTC. The encoded protein is CASKGTKDEQFF.

The chain employs TRBV7-9 and TRBJ1-5, with a possible D match to TRBD1 (5 bases). Trimming cost V 1 base and J 4 bases, with 14 bases left between them. This CDR3 comprises 16 residues. Germline V gene sequence: CDR1 SEHNR, CDR2 FQNEAQ (reference sequence). Written as DNA, the CDR3 is TGTGCCAGCAGCTTAGAGGGGTCACGGGGGAATCAGCCCCAGCATTTT. Its protein is CASSLEGSRGNQPQHF.

The chain uses TRBV21-1 and TRBJ2-2; TRBD1, the table's D call, was not compared with the DNA. TRBV21-1 is recorded as a pseudogene. The CDR3 runs 20 residues. The CDR3 here is CASSKVNISTGGRDTGELFF. The CDR3 DNA is TGTGCCAGCAGCAAAGTCAATATTTCTACAGGGGGACGTGACACCGGGGAGCTGTTTTTT.

The V call is TRBV6-5, the J call TRBJ2-3, with D perhaps TRBD1 (5 bases). Per the germline V gene, CDR1 is MNHEY and CDR2 is SVGAGI. V was cut by 0 bases and J by 7 bases, with 14 bases left in between. CDR3 size: 15 residues. In DNA, the CDR3 is TGTGCCAGCAGTTACTCGACTGGGGCTCAGAATACGCAGTATTTT. This encodes CASSYSTGAQNTQYF.

The chain joins TRBV6-5 to TRBJ1-2, with D maybe TRBD1 (5 bases). With 0 bases removed from V and 7 bases from J, the gap between germline ends came to 12 bases. The CDR3 runs 14 residues. Per the germline V gene, CDR1 is MNHEY and CDR2 is SVGAGI. This chain's CDR3 is CASSYSAGFGGYTF. CDR3 coding DNA: TGTGCCAGCAGTTACTCGGCAGGGTTCGGTGGCTACACCTTC.

V is TRBV3-1 (or the pseudogene TRBV3-2) and J is TRBJ2-5; D gene ambiguous. The CDR3 runs 13 residues. Germline CDR1 LGHDT, CDR2 YNNKEL (reference sequence). V was trimmed by 2 bases and J by 5 bases, leaving 9 bases between them. CDR3 amino acids: CASSQSVWETQYF. The CDR3 DNA reads TGTGCCAGCAGCCAATCAGTGTGGGAGACCCAGTACTTC.

This clone has more than one count but fewer than ten. The rearrangement uses TRBV6-6 and TRBJ2-7; D is perhaps TRBD2 (5 bases). V was shortened by 0 bases and J by 7 bases, with 13 bases between the two germline ends. The CDR3 runs to 14 residues. Germline V gene lookup returns CDR1 MNHNY and CDR2 SVGAGI (reference sequence). The CDR3 DNA is TGTGCCAGCAGTTACTCGAGGGCCGCGGGTGAGCAGTACTTC. Translating gives CASSYSRAAGEQYF.

The V and J genes are TRBV7-2 and TRBJ1-6; 7 bases agree with TRBD1. Germline values: CDR1 SGHTA, CDR2 FQGNSA. The CDR3 has 17 residues. The trim removed 4 bases at V and 2 bases at J, leaving 8 bases unmatched. The CDR3 reads CASSSAGGTAYNSPLHF. In DNA form, the CDR3 reads TGTGCCAGCAGCTCGGCAGGTGGGACAGCCTATAATTCACCCCTCCACTTT.

The gene calls are TRBV28 and TRBJ2-2; D is perhaps TRBD2 (7 bases). The CDR3 runs to 15 residues. Germline lookup yields CDR1 MDHEN and CDR2 SYDVKM. V was shortened by 5 bases and J by 0 bases, with 10 bases between the two germline ends. CDR3 sequence (DNA): TGTGCCAGCAGTGGCGGGGGCGCGAACACCGGGGAGCTGTTTTTT. Protein sequence: CASSGGGANTGELFF.

The V gene is TRBV6-5, the J gene TRBJ1-1; D gene ambiguous. V was trimmed by 6 bases and J by 1 base, leaving 6 bases between them. Germline CDR1 MNHEY, CDR2 SVGAGI. This CDR3 comprises 12 residues. The CDR3 loop is CASRGRNTEAFF. DNA for the CDR3: TGTGCCAGCAGAGGGAGGAACACTGAAGCTTTCTTT.

The sample holds one count of this clone. This sequence joins TRBV28 and TRBJ1-1, with no clear D. There are 12 residues in the CDR3. Trimming took 11 bases from V and 1 from J, leaving 11 bases between them. CDR1 and CDR2 (germline): MDHEN, SYDVKM. CDR3 sequence: CAAKRENTEAFF. CDR3 nucleotides: TGTGCCGCCAAGAGGGAGAACACTGAAGCTTTCTTT.

The gene calls are TRBV7-2 and TRBJ1-4, with TRBD1 matching 7 bases. CDR1 and CDR2 (germline): SGHTA, FQGNSA. This CDR3 has 15 amino acids. The V gene end was trimmed by 3 bases and the J gene end by 7 bases; junction bases not matched to a gene: 8. CDR3 amino acids: CASSLMRTGSEKLFF. The CDR3 DNA follows: TGTGCCAGCAGCTTGATGAGGACAGGAAGTGAAAAACTGTTTTTT.